The next 10 T cell receptor beta chains were all read from a single sample in a study of blood T cell repertoires in COVID-19. Using immunoSEQ multiplex PCR, the repertoire was profiled, and TCRdb retains in-frame clones only, with some absent. This sample has about 210,000 clones, with roughly 80% found just once. The sequenced sample was peripheral blood. These receptors came from a man aged 60 to 69 with acute or convalescent COVID-19.

Note on this clone: Other DNA sequences in the same sample also yield this CDR3. This chain uses TRBV18 with TRBJ2-5; D is undetermined. CDR3 length: 12 amino acids. In germline, CDR1 is KGHSH, CDR2 LQKENI. With 2 bases removed from V and 5 bases from J, the gap between germline ends came to 6 bases. The CDR3 spells CASSPGRETQYF. Written as DNA, the CDR3 is TGTGCCAGCTCACCAGGCAGGGAGACCCAGTACTTC.

The chain is built from TRBV30 and TRBJ1-4; no clear D. This CDR3 contains 15 residues. V lost 0 bases to trimming and J lost 2 bases, with 10 bases between them. Germline V gene lookup returns CDR1 GTSNPN and CDR2 SVGIG (reference sequence). The chain's CDR3 is CAWSVSGHTNEKLFF. The DNA of the CDR3 is TGTGCCTGGAGTGTTAGTGGGCATACTAATGAAAAACTGTTTTTT. The full variable domain, its missing parts supplied by reference TRBV30 and TRBJ1-4, is SQTIHQWPATLVQPVGSPLSLECTVEGTSNPNLYWYRQAAGRGLQLLFYSVGIGQISSEVPQNLSASRPQDRQFILSSKKLLLSDSGFYLCAWSVSGHTNEKLFFGSGTQLSVL.

This chain uses TRBV10-1 with TRBJ2-1, with D tentatively TRBD1 (5 bases). The germline gives CDR1 WNHNN, CDR2 SYGVQD (reference sequence). The CDR3 runs 17 residues. V was shortened by 4 bases and J by 6 bases, with 22 bases between the two germline ends. The CDR3 DNA is TGCGCCAGCAGTGCCAATTTAGGGGTAACCCCCCTCAATGAGCAGTTCTTC. Protein product: CASSANLGVTPLNEQFF.

This clone was observed a few times. The chain carries TRBV6-5 and TRBJ2-1, with D perhaps matching TRBD2 (5 bases). V dropped 6 bases and J dropped 4 bases, with 16 bases sitting between them. Germline assignment: CDR1 MNHEY and CDR2 SVGAGI. This CDR3 is built from 15 residues. In nucleotides, the CDR3 is TGTGCCAGCAGCTTACTAGTGTCCCCTTACAATGAGCAGTTCTTC. Translated, it gives CASSLLVSPYNEQFF.

This rearrangement joins TRBV19 to TRBJ2-6; tentative D call: TRBD2 (6 bases). The V and J ends lost 7 bases and 0 bases respectively, with 16 bases between them. CDR1 and CDR2 from the germline V gene are LNHDA and SQIVND (reference sequence). The CDR3 length is 17 residues. The CDR3 here is CASMGRGGSSGANVLTF. In nucleotides, the CDR3 is TGTGCCAGTATGGGAAGGGGAGGAAGCTCTGGGGCCAACGTCCTGACTTTC.

In DNA, the CDR3 is TGTGCCAGCAGTAAAACAGGGGGTCGGACTGAAGCTTTCTTT. Residues: CASSKTGGRTEAFF. The chain uses TRBV2 and TRBJ1-1; 8 bases are shared with TRBD1. CDR1 is SNHLY, CDR2 FYNNEI, per germline. The V gene end was trimmed by 5 bases and the J gene end by 5 bases; junction bases not matched to a gene: 7. CDR3 size: 14 residues.

The chain uses TRBV7-9 and TRBJ2-7; 8 bases map to TRBD1. CDR3 length equals 14 residues. The V and J ends lost 8 bases and 6 bases, in that order; junction bases with no gene match: 12. Germline assignment: CDR1 SEHNR and CDR2 FQNEAQ (reference sequence). CDR3 loop: CASEVRTGRTEQYF. As DNA, the CDR3 is TGTGCCAGCGAGGTACGGACAGGGAGGACCGAGCAGTACTTC.

This CDR3 reads CASSLAGAREEQFF. CDR3 DNA sequence: TGTGCCAGCAGCTTAGCGGGGGCGAGGGAGGAGCAGTTCTTC. The chain joins TRBV7-3 to TRBJ2-1, with a possible D match to TRBD2 (7 bases). The V end was cut by 2 bases, the J end by 10 bases, with 15 bases between. This CDR3 comprises 14 residues. The germline CDR1 and CDR2 sequences are SGHTA and FQGTGA.

V and J are TRBV9 and TRBJ2-1; TRBD2 agrees at 7 bases. Trimming cost V 4 bases and J 2 bases; bases outside gene matches: 6. This CDR3 contains 15 residues. Germline V lookup: CDR1 SGDLS, CDR2 YYNGEE. CDR3 bases: TGTGCCAGCAGCAAGGGCGGGGGAACCTACAATGAGCAGTTCTTC. This codes for CASSKGGGTYNEQFF. Full variable domain (missing parts from reference TRBV9 and TRBJ2-1): DSGVTQTPKHLITATGQRVTLRCSPRSGDLSVYWYQQSLDQGLQFLIQYYNGEERAKGNILERFSAQQFPDLHSELNLSSLELGDSALYFCASSKGGGTYNEQFFGPGTRLTVL.

The chain carries TRBV10-1 and TRBJ1-1, with TRBD1 matching over 10 bases. V lost 7 bases to trimming and J lost 5 bases; unmatched junction nucleotides: 4. The CDR3 is made up of 13 amino acids. Germline CDR1 WNHNN, CDR2 SYGVQD (reference sequence). CDR3 loop: CASTDRGQTEAFF. The CDR3, as DNA: TGCGCCAGCACCGACAGGGGGCAAACTGAAGCTTTCTTT.